This record covers a single T cell receptor beta chain. The antigen remains unidentified. The germline V and J ends were trimmed by 2 bases and 0 bases, with 7 bases remaining between them. This CDR3 has 14 residues. Germline V lookup: CDR1 MNHNY, CDR2 SVGAGI (reference sequence). The sample is drawn from a study of a mutant IDH1 vaccine in newly diagnosed glioma. Study overall: Those enrolled had earlier been treated with radiotherapy, temozolomide, or both, mostly both.

Study-wide points: The study observed vaccine-induced immune responses in 90% to 95% of patients.

Data came from immunoSEQ multiplex PCR; TCRdb stores just in-frame clones and leaves some out. The table lists over 25,000 clones, roughly 88% of them singletons. Sample time point: week 23, last vaccination. Every vaccination contained 300 ug of the mutant IDH1 20-mer peptide and was paired with topical imiquimod. This specimen consisted of PBMCs, obtained from a glioma patient whose treatment included an IDH1 peptide vaccine. V is TRBV6-6 and J is TRBJ1-2; D is unclear. This receptor was identified in a man in his forties with glioma. The CDR3 reads CASSYDPTNYGYTF. In DNA form, the CDR3 reads TGTGCCAGCAGTTACGATCCTACTAACTATGGCTACACCTTC.